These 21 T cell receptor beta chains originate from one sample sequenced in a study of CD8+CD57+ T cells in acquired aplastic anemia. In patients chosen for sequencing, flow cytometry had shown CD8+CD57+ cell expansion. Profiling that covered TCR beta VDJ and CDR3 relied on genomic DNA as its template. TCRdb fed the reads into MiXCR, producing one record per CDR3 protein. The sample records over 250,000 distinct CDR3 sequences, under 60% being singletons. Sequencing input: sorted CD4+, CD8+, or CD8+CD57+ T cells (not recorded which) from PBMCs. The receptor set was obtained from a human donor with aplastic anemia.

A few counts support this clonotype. The CDR3 spells CASSDRLGTGELFF. The DNA for the CDR3 is TGTGCCAGCAGTGACAGACTTGGCACCGGGGAGCTGTTTTTT. The chain recombines TRBV2 with TRBJ2-2; no reliable D call. The CDR3 length is 14 residues. Germline loops: CDR1 SNHLY, CDR2 FYNNEI. V shed 3 bases and J shed 4 bases, with 9 bases lying between them. Full variable domain (rest looked up from reference TRBV2 and TRBJ2-2): EPEVTQTPSHQVTQMGQEVILRCVPISNHLYFYWYRQILGQKVEFLVSFYNNEISEKSEIFDDQFSVERPDGSNFTLKIRSTKLEDSAMYFCASSDRLGTGELFFGEGSRLTVL.

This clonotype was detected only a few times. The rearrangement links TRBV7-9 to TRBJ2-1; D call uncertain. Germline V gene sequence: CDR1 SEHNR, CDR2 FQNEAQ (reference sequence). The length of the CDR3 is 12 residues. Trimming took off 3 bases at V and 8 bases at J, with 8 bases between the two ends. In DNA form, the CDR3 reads TGTGCCAGCAGCTTTCGACCGGATGAGCAGTTCTTC. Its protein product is CASSFRPDEQFF.

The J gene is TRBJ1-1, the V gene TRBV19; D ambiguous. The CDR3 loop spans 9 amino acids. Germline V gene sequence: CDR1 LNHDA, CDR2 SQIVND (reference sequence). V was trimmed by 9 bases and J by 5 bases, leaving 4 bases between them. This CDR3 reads CASRTEAFF. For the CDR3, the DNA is TGTGCCAGCAGGACTGAAGCTTTCTTT.

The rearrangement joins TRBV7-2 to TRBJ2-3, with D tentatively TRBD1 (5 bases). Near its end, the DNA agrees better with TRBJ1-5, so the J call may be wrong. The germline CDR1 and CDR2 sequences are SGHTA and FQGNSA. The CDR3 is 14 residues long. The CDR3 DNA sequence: TGTGCCAGCAGCTTAGTTCCTGGGGGGGATACGCAGCATTTT. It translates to CASSLVPGGDTQHF.

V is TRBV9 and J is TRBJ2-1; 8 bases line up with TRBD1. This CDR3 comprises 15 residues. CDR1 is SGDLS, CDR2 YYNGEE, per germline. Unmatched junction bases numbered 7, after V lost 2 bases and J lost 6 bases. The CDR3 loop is CASSVDRGGGNEQFF. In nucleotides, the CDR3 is TGTGCCAGCAGCGTTGACAGGGGTGGAGGCAATGAGCAGTTCTTC.

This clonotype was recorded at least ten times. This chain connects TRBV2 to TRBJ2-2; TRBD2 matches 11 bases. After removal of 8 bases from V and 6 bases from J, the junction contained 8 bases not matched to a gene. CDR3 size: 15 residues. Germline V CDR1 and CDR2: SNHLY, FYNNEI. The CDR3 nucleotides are TGTGCCAGCTTACTCTTAGCGGGAGGGCCCGGGGAGCTGTTTTTT. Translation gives CASLLLAGGPGELFF.

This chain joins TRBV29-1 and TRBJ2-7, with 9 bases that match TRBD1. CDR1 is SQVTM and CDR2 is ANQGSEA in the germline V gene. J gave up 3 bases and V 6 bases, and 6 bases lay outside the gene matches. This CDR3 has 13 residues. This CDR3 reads CSVQRTGDYEQYF. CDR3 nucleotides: TGCAGCGTCCAGAGGACAGGGGACTACGAGCAGTACTTC.

DNA for the CDR3: TGTGCCAGCAGCTTAAGGCCAGGATTAAATTCACCCCTCCACTTT. Encoded protein: CASSLRPGLNSPLHF. This chain links TRBV7-3 with TRBJ1-6; no clear D gene. The CDR3 consists of 15 residues. Per germline, CDR1 SGHTA and CDR2 FQGTGA. The germline V and J ends were trimmed by 1 base and 7 bases, with 11 bases remaining between them.

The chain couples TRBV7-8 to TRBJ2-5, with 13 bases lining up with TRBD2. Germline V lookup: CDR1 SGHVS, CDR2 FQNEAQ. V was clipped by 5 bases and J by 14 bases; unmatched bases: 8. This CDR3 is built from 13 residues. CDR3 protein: CASSRTSGSGNYF. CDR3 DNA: TGTGCCAGCAGCCGGACTAGCGGGAGCGGAAATTACTTC.

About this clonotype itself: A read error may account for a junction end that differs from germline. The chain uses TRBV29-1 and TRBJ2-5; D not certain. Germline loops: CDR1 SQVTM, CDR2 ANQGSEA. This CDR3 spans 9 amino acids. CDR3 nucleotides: TGCAGCGTACCCGGTGGGGTCAGCTTC. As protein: CSVPGGVSF.

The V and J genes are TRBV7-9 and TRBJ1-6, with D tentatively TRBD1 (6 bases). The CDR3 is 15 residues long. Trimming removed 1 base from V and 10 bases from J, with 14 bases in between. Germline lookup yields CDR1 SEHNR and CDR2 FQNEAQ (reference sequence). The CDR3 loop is CASSLGGQGPSPLHF. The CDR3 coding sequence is TGTGCCAGCAGCTTAGGAGGGCAGGGGCCCTCACCCCTCCACTTT.

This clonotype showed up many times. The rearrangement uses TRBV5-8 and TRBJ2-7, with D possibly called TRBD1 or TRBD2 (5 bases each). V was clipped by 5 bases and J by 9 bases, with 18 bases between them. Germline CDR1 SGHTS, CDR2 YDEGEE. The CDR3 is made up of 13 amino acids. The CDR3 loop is CASSYTGTSVQYF. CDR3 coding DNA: TGTGCCAGCAGTTACACAGGTACTAGTGTGCAGTACTTC.

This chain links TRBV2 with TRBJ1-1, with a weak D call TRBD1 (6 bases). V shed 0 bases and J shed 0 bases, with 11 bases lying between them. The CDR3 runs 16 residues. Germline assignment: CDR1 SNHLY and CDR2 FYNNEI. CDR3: CASSEAGGAMNTEAFF. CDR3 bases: TGTGCCAGCAGTGAAGCGGGGGGGGCCATGAACACTGAAGCTTTCTTT.

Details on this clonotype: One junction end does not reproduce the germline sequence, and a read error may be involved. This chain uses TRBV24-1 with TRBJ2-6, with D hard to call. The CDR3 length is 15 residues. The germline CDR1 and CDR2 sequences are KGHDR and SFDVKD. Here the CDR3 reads CATGDLGSGANVLTF. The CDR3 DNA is TGTGCCACCGGTGATTTGGGCTCTGGGGCCAACGTCCTGACTTTC.

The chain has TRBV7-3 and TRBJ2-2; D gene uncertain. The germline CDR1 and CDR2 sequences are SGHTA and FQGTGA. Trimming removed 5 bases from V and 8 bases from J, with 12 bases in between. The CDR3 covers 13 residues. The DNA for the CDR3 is TGTGCCAGCAGCCCCACCGTTACAGGGGAGCTGTTTTTT. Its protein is CASSPTVTGELFF.

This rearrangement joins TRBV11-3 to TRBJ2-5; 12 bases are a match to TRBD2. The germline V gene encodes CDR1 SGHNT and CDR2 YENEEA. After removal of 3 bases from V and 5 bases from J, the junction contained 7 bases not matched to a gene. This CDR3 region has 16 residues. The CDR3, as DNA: TGTGCCAGCAGCTTCTCCTCTAGCGGGGGGGCGGAGACCCAGTACTTC. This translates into CASSFSSSGGAETQYF.

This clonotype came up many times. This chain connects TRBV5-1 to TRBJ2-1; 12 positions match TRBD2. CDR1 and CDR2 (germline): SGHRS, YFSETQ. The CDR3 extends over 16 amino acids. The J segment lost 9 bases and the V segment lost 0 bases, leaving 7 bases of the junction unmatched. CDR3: CASSLGLAGGRIEQFF. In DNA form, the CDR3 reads TGCGCCAGCAGCTTGGGCCTAGCGGGGGGGCGGATTGAGCAGTTCTTC.

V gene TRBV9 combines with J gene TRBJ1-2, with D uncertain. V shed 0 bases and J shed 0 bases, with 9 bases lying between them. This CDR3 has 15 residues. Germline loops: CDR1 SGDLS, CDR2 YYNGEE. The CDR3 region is CASSVGGPANYGYTF. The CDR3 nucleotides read TGTGCCAGCAGCGTAGGAGGGCCCGCTAACTATGGCTACACCTTC.

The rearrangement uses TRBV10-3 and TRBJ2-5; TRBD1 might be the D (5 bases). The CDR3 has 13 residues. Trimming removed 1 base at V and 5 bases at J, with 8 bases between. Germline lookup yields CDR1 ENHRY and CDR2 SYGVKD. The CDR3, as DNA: TGTGCCATCAGTGAGTGGGGCCGGGAGACCCAGTACTTC. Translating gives CAISEWGRETQYF.

The CDR3 spells CASSEVPPETKNIQYF. The CDR3 coding sequence is TGTGCCAGCAGTGAAGTCCCACCCGAGACCAAAAACATTCAGTACTTC. This chain uses TRBV2 with TRBJ2-4, with D uncertain. Germline CDR1 is SNHLY and CDR2 is FYNNEI. V was trimmed by 1 base and J by 2 bases, leaving 12 bases between them. The CDR3 loop spans 16 amino acids.

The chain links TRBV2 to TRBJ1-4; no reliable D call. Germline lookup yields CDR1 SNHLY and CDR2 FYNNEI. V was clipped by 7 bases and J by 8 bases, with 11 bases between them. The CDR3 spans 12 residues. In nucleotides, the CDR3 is TGTGCCAGCAAGACAACTTCCGAAAAACTGTTTTTT. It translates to CASKTTSEKLFF. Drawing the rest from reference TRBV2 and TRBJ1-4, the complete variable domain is EPEVTQTPSHQVTQMGQEVILRCVPISNHLYFYWYRQILGQKVEFLVSFYNNEISEKSEIFDDQFSVERPDGSNFTLKIRSTKLEDSAMYFCASKTTSEKLFFGSGTQLSVL.